The rows below give T cell receptor beta chains drawn from one sample of a study of CD8 T cells in Susac syndrome. TCRdb re-derived calls from the immunoSEQ multiplex PCR reads in MiXCR, one entry per CDR3 protein. The sample holds 200,000 to 300,000 distinct CDR3 sequences, roughly 95% seen once. The sample was CD4+ T cells from PBMCs. These receptors originate from a human donor with Susac syndrome. Both conserved end residues are part of each CDR3. Each record gives: CDR3 DNA, CDR3 protein, D gene, J gene, V gene, clone size. A D gene is named only where the DNA matches it firmly. The size entry is marked missing in some rows and otherwise reads once, few, many or a size class.

DNA: TGTGCCAGCAGGAGACAGGCTCAAGAGACCCAGTACTTC; CDR3: CASRRQAQETQYF; D: -; J: TRBJ2-5; V: TRBV11-2; size: -
DNA: TGCGCCAGCCTTTCAACAGGGTACACTGAAGCTTTCTTT; CDR3: CASLSTGYTEAFF; D: -; J: TRBJ1-1; V: TRBV4-1; size: once
DNA: TGTGCCAGCAGCAAAGCGCTCAAGCGGGAGCGCCCTTACAATGAGCAGTTCTTC; CDR3: CASSKALKRERPYNEQFF; D: -; J: TRBJ2-1; V: TRBV21-1; size: -
DNA: TGTGCCAGCAGTTTACGGCAGGGTTGCGAGCAGTACTTC; CDR3: CASSLRQGCEQYF; D: -; J: TRBJ2-7; V: TRBV27; size: -
DNA: TGTGCCAGCAGCTTGAGCAGGCTGAACACTGAAGCTTTCTTT; CDR3: CASSLSRLNTEAFF; D: -; J: TRBJ1-1; V: TRBV7-9; size: -
DNA: TGCAGTGCTAGACTGTCTAGCGGGAGTATGTATAATGAGCAGTTCTTC; CDR3: CSARLSSGSMYNEQFF; D: TRBD2; J: TRBJ2-1; V: TRBV20-1; size: -
DNA: TGTGCCAGCAGCGAAGGAGGGACAGGGGAAGAGACCCAGTACTTC; CDR3: CASSEGGTGEETQYF; D: TRBD1; J: TRBJ2-5; V: TRBV2; size: once
DNA: TGTGCCTGGAAGGTTAGAGGACTCCTCTTCGCCGGGGAGCTGTTTTTT; CDR3: CAWKVRGLLFAGELFF; D: -; J: TRBJ2-2; V: TRBV30; size: -
DNA: TGTGCCAGCTTTCCCCGATACGGCCTCTCTGGAAACACCATATATTTT; CDR3: CASFPRYGLSGNTIYF; D: -; J: TRBJ1-3; V: TRBV6-1; size: -
DNA: TGCAGTGCTCTAAACCGGGGAGATACGCAGTATTTT; CDR3: CSALNRGDTQYF; D: -; J: TRBJ2-3; V: TRBV20-1; size: -
DNA: TGTGCCAGCAGCCCCAGAGAAGGGCCCCAGCATTTT; CDR3: CASSPREGPQHF; D: -; J: TRBJ1-5; V: TRBV13; size: -
DNA: TGCAGTGCTGGGACAGGAAGCAATCAGCCCCAGCATTTT; CDR3: CSAGTGSNQPQHF; D: TRBD1; J: TRBJ1-5; V: TRBV20-1; size: -
DNA: TGTGCCAGCAGCCCCAGGGGATTGAGGGACATTCAGTACTTC; CDR3: CASSPRGLRDIQYF; D: -; J: TRBJ2-4; V: TRBV27; size: -
DNA: TGTGCCAGCAGCTCTGGGACAGCCGCCTACGAGCAGTACTTC; CDR3: CASSSGTAAYEQYF; D: TRBD1; J: TRBJ2-7; V: TRBV7-2; size: -
DNA: TGCAGCGTCAATCTTGACAGGGTGGGAGCTTTCTTT; CDR3: CSVNLDRVGAFF; D: TRBD1; J: TRBJ1-1; V: TRBV29-1; size: -
DNA: TGTGCCAGCAGCTTAAGGTTCCGTTCGGGCAGGGAAGCTGGGGCCAACGTCCTGACTTTC; CDR3: CASSLRFRSGREAGANVLTF; D: -; J: TRBJ2-6; V: TRBV11-1; size: -
DNA: TGTGCCACCAGTGATGGGGGCGCCGGTGAAAAACTGTTTTTT; CDR3: CATSDGGAGEKLFF; D: -; J: TRBJ1-4; V: TRBV24-1; size: -
DNA: TGTGCCAGCAGCATCCAGGCCATGAACACTGAAGCTTTCTTT; CDR3: CASSIQAMNTEAFF; D: -; J: TRBJ1-1; V: TRBV11-3; size: -
DNA: TGTGCCAGCAGTACACTAGGTATCGAGCAGTACTTC; CDR3: CASSTLGIEQYF; D: -; J: TRBJ2-7; V: TRBV12-3/TRBV12-4; size: -
DNA: TGTGCCTGGAGGGTTAGGTACGGGTCTGGGGCCAACGTCCTGACTTTC; CDR3: CAWRVRYGSGANVLTF; D: -; J: TRBJ2-6; V: TRBV30; size: -
DNA: TGCAGTGCTTTACGGACTAGATCATACGAGCAGTACTTC; CDR3: CSALRTRSYEQYF; D: TRBD2; J: TRBJ2-7; V: TRBV20-1; size: once
DNA: TGTGCCACCAGTGATGCCGGGACTAGCGATGAGCAGTTCTTC; CDR3: CATSDAGTSDEQFF; D: TRBD2; J: TRBJ2-1; V: TRBV24-1; size: -